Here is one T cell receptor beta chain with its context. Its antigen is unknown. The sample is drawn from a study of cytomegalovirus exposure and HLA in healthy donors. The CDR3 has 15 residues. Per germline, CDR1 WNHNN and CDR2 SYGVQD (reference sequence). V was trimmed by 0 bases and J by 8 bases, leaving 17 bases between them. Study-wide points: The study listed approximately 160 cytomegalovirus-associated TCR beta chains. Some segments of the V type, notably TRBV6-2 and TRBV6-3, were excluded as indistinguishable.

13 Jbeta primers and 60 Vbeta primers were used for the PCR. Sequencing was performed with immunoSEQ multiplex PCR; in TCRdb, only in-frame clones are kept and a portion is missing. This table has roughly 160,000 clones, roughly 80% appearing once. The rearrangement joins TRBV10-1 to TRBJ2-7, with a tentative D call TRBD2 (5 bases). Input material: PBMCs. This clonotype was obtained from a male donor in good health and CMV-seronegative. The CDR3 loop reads CASSESGQRPGKQYF. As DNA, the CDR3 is TGCGCCAGCAGTGAGTCTGGGCAGCGACCCGGGAAGCAGTACTTC.